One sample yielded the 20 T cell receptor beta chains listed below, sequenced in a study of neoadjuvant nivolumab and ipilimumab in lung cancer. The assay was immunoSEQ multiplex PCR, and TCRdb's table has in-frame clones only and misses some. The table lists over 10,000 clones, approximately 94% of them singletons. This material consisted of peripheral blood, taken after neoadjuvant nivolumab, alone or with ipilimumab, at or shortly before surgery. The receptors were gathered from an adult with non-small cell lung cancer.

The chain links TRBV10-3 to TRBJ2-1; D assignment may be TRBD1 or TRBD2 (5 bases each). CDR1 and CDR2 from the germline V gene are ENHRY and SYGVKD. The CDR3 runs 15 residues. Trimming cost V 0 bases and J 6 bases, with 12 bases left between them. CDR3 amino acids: CAISESLGGGNEQFF. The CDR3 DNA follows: TGTGCCATCAGTGAGTCGTTAGGTGGGGGCAATGAGCAGTTCTTC.

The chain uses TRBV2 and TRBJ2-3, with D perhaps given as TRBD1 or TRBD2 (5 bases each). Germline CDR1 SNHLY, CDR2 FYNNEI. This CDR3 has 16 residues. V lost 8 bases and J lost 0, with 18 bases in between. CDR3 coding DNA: TGTGCCAGCCTAGTATTTTGGGACGAGAGCACAGATACGCAGTATTTT. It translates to CASLVFWDESTDTQYF.

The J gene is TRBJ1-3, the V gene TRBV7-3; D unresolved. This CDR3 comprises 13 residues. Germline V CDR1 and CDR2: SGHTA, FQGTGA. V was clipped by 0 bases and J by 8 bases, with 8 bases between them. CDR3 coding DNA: TGTGCCAGCAGCTTAACAGGCTACGACACCATATATTTT. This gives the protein CASSLTGYDTIYF.

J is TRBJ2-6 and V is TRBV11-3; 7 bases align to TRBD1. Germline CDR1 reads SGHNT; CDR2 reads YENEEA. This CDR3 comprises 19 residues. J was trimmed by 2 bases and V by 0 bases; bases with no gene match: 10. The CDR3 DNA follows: TGTGCCAGCAGCTTAGATCCCCCGACAGGGTGGCCTGGGGCCAACGTCCTGACTTTC. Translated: CASSLDPPTGWPGANVLTF.

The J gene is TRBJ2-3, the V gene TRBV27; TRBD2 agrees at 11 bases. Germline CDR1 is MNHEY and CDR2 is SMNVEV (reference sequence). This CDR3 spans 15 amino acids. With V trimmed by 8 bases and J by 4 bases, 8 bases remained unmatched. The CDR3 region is CASVRLAGRADTQYF. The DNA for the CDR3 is TGTGCCAGCGTACGACTAGCGGGACGCGCAGATACGCAGTATTTT.

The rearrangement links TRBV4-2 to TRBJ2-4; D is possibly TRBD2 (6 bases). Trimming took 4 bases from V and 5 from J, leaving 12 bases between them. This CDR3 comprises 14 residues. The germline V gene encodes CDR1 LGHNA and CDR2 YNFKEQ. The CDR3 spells CASSRGLLENIQYF. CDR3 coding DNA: TGTGCCAGCAGCCGAGGACTACTCGAAAACATTCAGTACTTC.

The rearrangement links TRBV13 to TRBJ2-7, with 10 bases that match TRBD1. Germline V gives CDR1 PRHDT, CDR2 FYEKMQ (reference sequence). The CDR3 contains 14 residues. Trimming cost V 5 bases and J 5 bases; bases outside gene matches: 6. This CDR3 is CASSADRGGDEQYF. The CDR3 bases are TGTGCCAGCAGCGCGGACAGGGGGGGAGACGAGCAGTACTTC.

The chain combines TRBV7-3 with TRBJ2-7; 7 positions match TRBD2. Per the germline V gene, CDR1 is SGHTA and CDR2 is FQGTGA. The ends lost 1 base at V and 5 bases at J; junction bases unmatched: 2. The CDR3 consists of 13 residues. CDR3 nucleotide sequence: TGTGCCAGCAGCTTAATGGGAGGGGACGAGCAGTACTTC. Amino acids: CASSLMGGDEQYF.

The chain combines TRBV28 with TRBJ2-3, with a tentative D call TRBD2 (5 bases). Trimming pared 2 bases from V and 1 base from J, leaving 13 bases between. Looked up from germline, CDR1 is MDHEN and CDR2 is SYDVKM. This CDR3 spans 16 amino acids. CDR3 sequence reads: CASSLMRADGTDTQYF. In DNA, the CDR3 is TGTGCCAGCAGTTTAATGCGGGCTGATGGCACAGATACGCAGTATTTT.

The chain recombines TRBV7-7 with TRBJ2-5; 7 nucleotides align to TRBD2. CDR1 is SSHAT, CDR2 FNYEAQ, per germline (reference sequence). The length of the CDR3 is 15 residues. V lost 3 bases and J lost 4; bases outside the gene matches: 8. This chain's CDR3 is CASSLGGGPGETQYF. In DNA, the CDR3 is TGTGCCAGCAGCTTGGGGGGAGGGCCTGGAGAGACCCAGTACTTC.

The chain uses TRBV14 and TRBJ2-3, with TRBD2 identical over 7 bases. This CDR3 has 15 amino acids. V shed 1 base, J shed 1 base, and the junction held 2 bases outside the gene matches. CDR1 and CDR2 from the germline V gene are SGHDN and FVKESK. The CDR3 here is CASSQATSGTDTQYF. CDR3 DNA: TGTGCCAGCAGCCAAGCAACTAGCGGCACAGATACGCAGTATTTT.

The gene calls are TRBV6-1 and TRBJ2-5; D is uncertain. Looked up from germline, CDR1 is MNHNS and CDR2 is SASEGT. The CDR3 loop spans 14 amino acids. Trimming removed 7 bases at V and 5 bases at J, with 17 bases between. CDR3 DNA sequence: TGTGCCAGCACCTCTCTCGGGCTGACGGAGACCCAGTACTTC. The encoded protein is CASTSLGLTETQYF.

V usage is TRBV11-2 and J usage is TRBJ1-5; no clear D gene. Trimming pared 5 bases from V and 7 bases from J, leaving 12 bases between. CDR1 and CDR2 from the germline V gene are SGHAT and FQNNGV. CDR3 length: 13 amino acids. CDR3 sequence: CASSRSASQPQHF. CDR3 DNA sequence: TGTGCCAGCAGCCGAAGCGCGTCACAGCCCCAGCATTTT.

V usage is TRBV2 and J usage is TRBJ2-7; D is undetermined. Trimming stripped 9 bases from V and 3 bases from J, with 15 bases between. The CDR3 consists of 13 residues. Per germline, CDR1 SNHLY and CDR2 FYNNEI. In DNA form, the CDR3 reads TGTGCCAGATCCTATAGGATGCTCTACGAGCAGTACTTC. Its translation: CARSYRMLYEQYF.

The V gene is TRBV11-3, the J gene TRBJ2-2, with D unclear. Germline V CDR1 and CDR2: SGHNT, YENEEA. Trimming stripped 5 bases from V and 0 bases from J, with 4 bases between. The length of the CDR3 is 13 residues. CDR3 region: CASSRANTGELFF. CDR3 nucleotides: TGTGCCAGCAGCCGTGCGAACACCGGGGAGCTGTTTTTT.

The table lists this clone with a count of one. The CDR3 sequence is CASSPGQGEETQYF. The CDR3 nucleotides read TGTGCCAGCAGCCCGGGACAGGGGGAAGAGACCCAGTACTTC. The chain carries TRBV11-2 and TRBJ2-5; TRBD1 matches at 11 bases. The CDR3 loop spans 14 amino acids. Germline V gene data show CDR1 as SGHAT and CDR2 as FQNNGV. With 5 bases clipped from V and 3 bases from J, the junction kept 2 bases outside the gene matches.

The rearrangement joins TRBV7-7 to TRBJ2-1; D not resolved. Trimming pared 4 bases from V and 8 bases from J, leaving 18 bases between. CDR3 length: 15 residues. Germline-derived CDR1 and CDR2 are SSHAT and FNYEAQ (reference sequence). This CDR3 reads CASSSVGVPADEQFF. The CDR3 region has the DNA TGTGCCAGCAGCTCCGTTGGGGTCCCCGCAGATGAGCAGTTCTTC.

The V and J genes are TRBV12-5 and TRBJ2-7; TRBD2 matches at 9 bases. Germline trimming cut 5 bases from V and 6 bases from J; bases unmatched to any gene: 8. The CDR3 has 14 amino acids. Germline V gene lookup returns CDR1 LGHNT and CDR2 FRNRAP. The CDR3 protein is CASGREGLAGEQYF. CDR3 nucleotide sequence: TGTGCTAGTGGTCGCGAGGGACTAGCTGGCGAGCAGTACTTC.

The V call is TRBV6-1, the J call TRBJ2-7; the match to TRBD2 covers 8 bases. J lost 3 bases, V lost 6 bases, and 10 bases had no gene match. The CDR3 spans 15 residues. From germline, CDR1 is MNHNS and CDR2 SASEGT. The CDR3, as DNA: TGTGCCAGCAGGACGGGACTAGAGTTCGTCTACGAGCAGTACTTC. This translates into CASRTGLEFVYEQYF.

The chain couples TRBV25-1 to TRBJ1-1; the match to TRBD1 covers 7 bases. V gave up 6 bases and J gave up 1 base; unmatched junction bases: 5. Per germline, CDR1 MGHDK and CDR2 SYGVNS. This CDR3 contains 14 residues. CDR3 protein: CASSEQGTNTEAFF. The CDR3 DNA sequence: TGTGCCAGCAGCGAACAGGGGACGAACACTGAAGCTTTCTTT. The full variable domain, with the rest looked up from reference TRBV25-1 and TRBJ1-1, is EADIYQTPRYLVIGTGKKITLECSQTMGHDKMYWYQQDPGMELHLIHYSYGVNSTEKGDLSSESTVSRIRTEHFPLTLESARPSHTSQYLCASSEQGTNTEAFFGQGTRLTVV.